This T cell receptor (beta chain) was observed in a study of blood T cell repertoires in COVID-19. Whole-study context: Sources were T cells, B-cell-depleted T cells, or PBMCs; the material itself was cDNA or gDNA.

This CDR3 is 13 amino acids long. Germline CDR1 SNHLY, CDR2 FYNNEI. Trimming cost V 3 bases and J 8 bases, with 13 bases left between them. Some clones are missing from TCRdb's copy, which holds only in-frame ones; the method was immunoSEQ multiplex PCR. The sample lists some 87,000 clones; approximately 75% were seen once. The chain couples TRBV2 to TRBJ1-2; possible D gene TRBD1, 6 bases. The sequence came from a human donor in a cohort sampled during active COVID-19. Sequencing was done on a sample of peripheral blood. CDR3 region: CASSEWQGMGYTF. The CDR3, as DNA: TGTGCCAGCAGTGAGTGGCAGGGGATGGGCTACACCTTC.